These 7 T cell receptor beta chains were sequenced from one sample in a study of OX40 agonist ivuxolimab in advanced cancers. Method: immunoSEQ multiplex PCR; TCRdb's copy keeps in-frame clones and lacks some. The sample has under 80,000 clones, 80% to 90% seen once. Sequencing was performed on CD4+ or CD8+ T cells sorted from blood, taken in a trial of the OX40 agonist ivuxolimab. The receptors derive from an adult with an advanced solid tumor such as melanoma, head and neck, liver or kidney cancer.

This chain connects TRBV4-2 to TRBJ2-7, with unresolved D. This CDR3 is 14 amino acids long. Germline assignment: CDR1 LGHNA and CDR2 YNFKEQ. V was pared by 0 bases and J by 3 bases, with 9 bases between. The CDR3 reads CASSQEVQRYEQYF. The CDR3, as DNA: TGTGCCAGCAGCCAAGAGGTACAGCGCTACGAGCAGTACTTC.

This chain links TRBV7-2 with TRBJ2-7; D gene uncertain. Deletions cut 3 bases from V and 1 base from J, with 1 base between. CDR3 size: 11 residues. Germline V gives CDR1 SGHTA, CDR2 FQGNSA. CDR3 loop: CASSFSYEQYF. In DNA, the CDR3 is TGTGCCAGCAGCTTTTCCTACGAGCAGTACTTC.

J is TRBJ2-7 and V is TRBV5-1; no clear D gene. There are 14 residues in the CDR3. V lost 0 bases, J lost 6 bases, and 13 bases lay in between. Germline CDR1 is SGHRS and CDR2 is YFSETQ. The chain's CDR3 is CASSLAGVTVEQYF. In DNA, the CDR3 is TGCGCCAGCAGCTTGGCCGGTGTAACAGTCGAGCAGTACTTC. Variable domain in full (rest from reference TRBV5-1 and TRBJ2-7): KAGVTQTPRYLIKTRGQQVTLSCSPISGHRSVSWYQQTPGQGLQFLFEYFSETQRNKGNFPGRFSGRQFSNSRSEMNVSTLELGDSALYLCASSLAGVTVEQYFGPGTRLTVT.

The rearrangement links TRBV6-1 to TRBJ2-6; D is possibly TRBD1 (5 bases). Trimming took 6 bases from V and 4 from J, leaving 13 bases between them. There are 15 residues in the CDR3. Germline V gene data show CDR1 as MNHNS and CDR2 as SASEGT. The CDR3 sequence is CASRPQGSGANVLTF. The CDR3, as DNA: TGTGCCAGCAGGCCTCAGGGATCCGGGGCCAACGTCCTGACTTTC.

This clone came up once. J is TRBJ1-5 and V is TRBV5-1; possible D gene TRBD1, 5 bases. The CDR3 spans 17 residues. V was pared by 0 bases and J by 0 bases, with 13 bases between. The germline CDR1 and CDR2 sequences are SGHRS and YFSETQ. The CDR3 DNA follows: TGCGCCAGCAGCTTGGTTTCAGGGACGGATAGCAATCAGCCCCAGCATTTT. It is translated as CASSLVSGTDSNQPQHF. The full variable domain, with the rest looked up from reference TRBV5-1 and TRBJ1-5, is KAGVTQTPRYLIKTRGQQVTLSCSPISGHRSVSWYQQTPGQGLQFLFEYFSETQRNKGNFPGRFSGRQFSNSRSEMNVSTLELGDSALYLCASSLVSGTDSNQPQHFGDGTRLSIL.

The CDR3 spells CASSQGYQGRNYGYTF. The CDR3 region has the DNA TGCGCCAGCAGCCAAGGTTATCAGGGGCGAAACTATGGCTACACCTTC. The chain is built from TRBV4-1 and TRBJ1-2, with D possibly matching TRBD1 (6 bases). The CDR3 runs to 16 residues. V was clipped by 1 base and J by 2 bases, with 14 bases between them. Germline CDR1 is MGHRA and CDR2 is YSYEKL.

The V and J genes are TRBV6-5 and TRBJ2-7; weak D call: TRBD1 (6 bases). Germline CDR1 and CDR2: MNHEY and SVGAGI. V lost 6 bases, J lost 1 base, and 13 bases lay in between. The CDR3 spans 14 residues. The CDR3 DNA reads TGTGCCAGCAGGGTCGGGCAGGGGTCCTACGAGCAGTACTTC. This gives the protein CASRVGQGSYEQYF.